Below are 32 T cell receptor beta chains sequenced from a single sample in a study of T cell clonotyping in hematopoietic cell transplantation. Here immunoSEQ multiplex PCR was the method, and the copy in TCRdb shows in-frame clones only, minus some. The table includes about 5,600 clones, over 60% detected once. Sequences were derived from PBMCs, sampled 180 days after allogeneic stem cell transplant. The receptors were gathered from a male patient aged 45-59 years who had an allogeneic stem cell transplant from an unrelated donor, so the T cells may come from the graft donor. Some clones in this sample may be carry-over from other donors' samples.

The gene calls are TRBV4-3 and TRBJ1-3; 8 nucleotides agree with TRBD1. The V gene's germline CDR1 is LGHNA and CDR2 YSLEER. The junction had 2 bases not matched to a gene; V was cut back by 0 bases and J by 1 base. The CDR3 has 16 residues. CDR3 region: CASSQDWTGSGNTIYF. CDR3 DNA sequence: TGCGCCAGCAGCCAAGATTGGACAGGGTCTGGAAACACCATATATTTT.

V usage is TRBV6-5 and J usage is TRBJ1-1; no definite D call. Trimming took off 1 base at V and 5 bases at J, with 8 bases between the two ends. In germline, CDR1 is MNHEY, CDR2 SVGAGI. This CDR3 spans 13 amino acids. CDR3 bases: TGTGCCAGCAGTTACTTCGGAAGAACTGAAGCTTTCTTT. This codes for CASSYFGRTEAFF.

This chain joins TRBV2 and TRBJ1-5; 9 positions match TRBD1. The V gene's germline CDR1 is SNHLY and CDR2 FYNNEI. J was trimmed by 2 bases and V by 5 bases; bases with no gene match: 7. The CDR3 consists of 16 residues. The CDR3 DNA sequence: TGTGCCAGCAGTCGGACAGGGGTTGGGGGCAATCAGCCCCAGCATTTT. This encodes CASSRTGVGGNQPQHF.

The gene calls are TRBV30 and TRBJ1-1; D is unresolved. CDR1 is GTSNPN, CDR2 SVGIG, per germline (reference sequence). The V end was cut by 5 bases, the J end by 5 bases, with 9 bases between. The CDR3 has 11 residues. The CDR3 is CAWDGRTEAFF. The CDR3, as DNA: TGTGCCTGGGACGGACGGACTGAAGCTTTCTTT.

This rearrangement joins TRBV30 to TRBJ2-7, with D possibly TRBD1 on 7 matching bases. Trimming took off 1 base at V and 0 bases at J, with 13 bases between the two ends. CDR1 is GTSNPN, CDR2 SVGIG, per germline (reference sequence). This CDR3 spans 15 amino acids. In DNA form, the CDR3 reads TGTGCCTGGAGTGGCGGGACAGCCAACTCCTACGAGCAGTACTTC. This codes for CAWSGGTANSYEQYF.

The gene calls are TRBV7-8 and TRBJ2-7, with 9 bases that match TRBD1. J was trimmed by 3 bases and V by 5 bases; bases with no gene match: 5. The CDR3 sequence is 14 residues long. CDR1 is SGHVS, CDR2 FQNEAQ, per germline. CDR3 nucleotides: TGTGCCAGCAGCGGCCCGGGACAGGGCTACGAGCAGTACTTC. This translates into CASSGPGQGYEQYF.

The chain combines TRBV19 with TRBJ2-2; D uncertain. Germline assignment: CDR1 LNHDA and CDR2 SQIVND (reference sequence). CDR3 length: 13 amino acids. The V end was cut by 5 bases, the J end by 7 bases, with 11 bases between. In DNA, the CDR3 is TGTGCCAGTAGTTTCAACGTGGGCGGGGAGCTGTTTTTT. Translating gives CASSFNVGGELFF. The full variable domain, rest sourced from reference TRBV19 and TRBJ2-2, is DGGITQSPKYLFRKEGQNVTLSCEQNLNHDAMYWYRQDPGQGLRLIYYSQIVNDFQKGDIAEGYSVSREKKESFPLTVTSAQKNPTAFYLCASSFNVGGELFFGEGSRLTVL.

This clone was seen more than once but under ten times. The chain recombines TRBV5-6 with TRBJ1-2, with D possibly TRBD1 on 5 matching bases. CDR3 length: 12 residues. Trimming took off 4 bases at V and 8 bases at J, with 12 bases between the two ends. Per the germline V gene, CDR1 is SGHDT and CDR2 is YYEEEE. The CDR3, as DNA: TGTGCCAGCAGCGCAGGGTTCTCGGGCTACACCTTC. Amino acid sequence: CASSAGFSGYTF.

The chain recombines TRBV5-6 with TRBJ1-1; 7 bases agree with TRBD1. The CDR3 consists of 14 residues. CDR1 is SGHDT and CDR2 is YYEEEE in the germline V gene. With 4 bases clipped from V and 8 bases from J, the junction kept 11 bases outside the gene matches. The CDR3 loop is CASSPGDYRGEAFF. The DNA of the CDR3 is TGTGCCAGCAGCCCAGGAGACTACAGGGGAGAAGCTTTCTTT.

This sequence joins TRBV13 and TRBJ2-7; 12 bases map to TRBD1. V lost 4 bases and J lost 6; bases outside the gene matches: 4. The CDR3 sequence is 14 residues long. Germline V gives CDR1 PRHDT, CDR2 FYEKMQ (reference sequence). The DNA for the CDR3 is TGTGCCAGCAGCTATCGGGACAGGGGGCTCGAGCAGTACTTC. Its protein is CASSYRDRGLEQYF.

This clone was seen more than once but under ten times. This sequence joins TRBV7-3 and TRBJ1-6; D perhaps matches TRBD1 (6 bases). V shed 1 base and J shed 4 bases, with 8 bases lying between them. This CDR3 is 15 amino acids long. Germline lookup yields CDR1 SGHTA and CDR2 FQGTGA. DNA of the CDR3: TGTGCCAGCAGCTTAAGGGGGGCTTATAATTCACCCCTCCACTTT. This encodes CASSLRGAYNSPLHF.

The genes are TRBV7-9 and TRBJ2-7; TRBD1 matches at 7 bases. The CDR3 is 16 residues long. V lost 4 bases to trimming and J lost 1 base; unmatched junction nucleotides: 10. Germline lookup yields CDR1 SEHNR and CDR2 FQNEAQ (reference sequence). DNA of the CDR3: TGTGCCAGCAGCTCCACGACTCCGGGACAGTCCTACGAGCAGTACTTC. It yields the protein CASSSTTPGQSYEQYF. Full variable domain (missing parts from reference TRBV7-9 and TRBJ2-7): DTGVSQNPRHKITKRGQNVTFRCDPISEHNRLYWYRQTLGQGPEFLTYFQNEAQLEKSRLLSDRFSAERPKGSFSTLEIQRTEQGDSAMYLCASSSTTPGQSYEQYFGPGTRLTVT.

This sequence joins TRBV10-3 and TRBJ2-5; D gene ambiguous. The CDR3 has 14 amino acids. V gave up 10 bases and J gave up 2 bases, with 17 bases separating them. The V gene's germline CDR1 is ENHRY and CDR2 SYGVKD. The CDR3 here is CATLNPRVQETQYF. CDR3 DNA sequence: TGTGCCACCCTGAACCCCCGGGTTCAAGAGACCCAGTACTTC.

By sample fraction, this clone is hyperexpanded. The CDR3 DNA reads TGTGCCAGCAGCGACCTAGCGGGTATGCTCGGTCGGCAGTTCTTC. Amino acid sequence: CASSDLAGMLGRQFF. V is TRBV13 and J is TRBJ2-1, with 8 bases identical to TRBD2. Trimming at V came to 5 bases and at J to 12 bases, leaving 15 bases not matched to a gene. The CDR3 spans 15 residues. The germline gives CDR1 PRHDT, CDR2 FYEKMQ (reference sequence).

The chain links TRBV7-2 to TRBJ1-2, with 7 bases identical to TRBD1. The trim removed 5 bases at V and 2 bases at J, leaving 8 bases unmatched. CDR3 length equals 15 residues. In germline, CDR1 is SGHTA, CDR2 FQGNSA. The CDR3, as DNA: TGTGCCAGCAGCGTCGCGGGACAGACCAACTATGGCTACACCTTC. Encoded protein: CASSVAGQTNYGYTF. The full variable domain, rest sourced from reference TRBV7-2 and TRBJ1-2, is GAGVSQSPSNKVTEKGKDVELRCDPISGHTALYWYRQSLGQGLEFLIYFQGNSAPDKSGLPSDRFSAERTGGSVSTLTIQRTQQEDSAVYLCASSVAGQTNYGYTFGSGTRLTVV.

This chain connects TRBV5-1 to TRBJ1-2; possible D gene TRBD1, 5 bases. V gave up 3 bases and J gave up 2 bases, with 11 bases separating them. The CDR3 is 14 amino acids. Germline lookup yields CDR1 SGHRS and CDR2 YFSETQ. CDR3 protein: CASSYLDINYGYTF. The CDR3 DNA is TGCGCCAGCAGCTACCTGGACATCAACTATGGCTACACCTTC.

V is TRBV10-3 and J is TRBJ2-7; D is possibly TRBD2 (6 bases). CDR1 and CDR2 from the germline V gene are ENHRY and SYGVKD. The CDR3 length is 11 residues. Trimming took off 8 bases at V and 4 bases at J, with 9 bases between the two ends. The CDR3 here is CAISGVYEQYF. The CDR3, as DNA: TGTGCCATCTCGGGGGTATACGAGCAGTACTTC.

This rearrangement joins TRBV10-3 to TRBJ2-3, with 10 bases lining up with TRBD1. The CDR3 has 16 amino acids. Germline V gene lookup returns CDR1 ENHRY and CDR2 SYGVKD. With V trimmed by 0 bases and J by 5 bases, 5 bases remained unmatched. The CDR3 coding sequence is TGTGCCATCAGTGAGTCTGGGACAGGGGTAAGAGATACGCAGTATTTT. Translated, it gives CAISESGTGVRDTQYF.

The CDR3 sequence is CASSLEAGSYGYTF. The CDR3 coding sequence is TGTGCCAGCAGCTTGGAGGCGGGCTCCTATGGCTACACCTTC. V and J are TRBV5-4 and TRBJ1-2; no reliable D call. Germline V gives CDR1 SGHNT, CDR2 YYREEE (reference sequence). The V gene lost 0 bases and the J gene lost 4 bases, with 10 bases spanning the gap. The CDR3 runs to 14 residues.

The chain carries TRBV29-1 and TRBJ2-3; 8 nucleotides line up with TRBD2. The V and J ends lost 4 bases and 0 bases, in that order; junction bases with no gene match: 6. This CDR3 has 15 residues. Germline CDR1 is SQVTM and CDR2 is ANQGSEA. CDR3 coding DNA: TGCAGCGTTGCGGCGGGGGGCGTTAGCACAGATACGCAGTATTTT. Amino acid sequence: CSVAAGGVSTDTQYF.

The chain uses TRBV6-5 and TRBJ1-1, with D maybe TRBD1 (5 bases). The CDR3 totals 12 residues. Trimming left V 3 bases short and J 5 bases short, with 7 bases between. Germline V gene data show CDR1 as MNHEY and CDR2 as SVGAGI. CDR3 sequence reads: CASSYGGTEAFF. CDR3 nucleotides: TGTGCCAGCAGTTATGGGGGGACTGAAGCTTTCTTT.

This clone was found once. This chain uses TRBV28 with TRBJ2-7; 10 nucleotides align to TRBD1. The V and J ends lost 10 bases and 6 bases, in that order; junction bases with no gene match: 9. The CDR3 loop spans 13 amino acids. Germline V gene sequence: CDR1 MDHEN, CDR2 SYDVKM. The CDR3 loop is CATRGTGVGEQYF. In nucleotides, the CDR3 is TGTGCCACCCGGGGGACAGGGGTGGGCGAGCAGTACTTC.

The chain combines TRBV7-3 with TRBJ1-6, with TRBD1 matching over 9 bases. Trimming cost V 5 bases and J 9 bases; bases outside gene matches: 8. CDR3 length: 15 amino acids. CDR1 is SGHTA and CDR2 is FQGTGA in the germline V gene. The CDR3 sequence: CASSLGTGGSSPLHF. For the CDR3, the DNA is TGTGCCAGCAGCCTGGGCACAGGGGGCAGTTCACCCCTCCACTTT.

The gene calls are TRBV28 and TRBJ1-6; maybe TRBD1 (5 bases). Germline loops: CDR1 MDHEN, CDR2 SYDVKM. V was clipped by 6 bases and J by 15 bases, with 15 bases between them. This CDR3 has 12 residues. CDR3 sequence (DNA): TGTGCCAGCAGCCCCCCGAGGGGAGGCCTCCACTTT. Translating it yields CASSPPRGGLHF.

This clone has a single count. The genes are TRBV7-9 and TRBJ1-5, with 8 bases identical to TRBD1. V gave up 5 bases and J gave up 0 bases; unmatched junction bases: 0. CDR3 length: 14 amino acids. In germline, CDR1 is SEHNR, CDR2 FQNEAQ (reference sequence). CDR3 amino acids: CASSGTGSNQPQHF. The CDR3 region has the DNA TGTGCCAGCAGCGGGACAGGTAGCAATCAGCCCCAGCATTTT.

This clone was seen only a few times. For the CDR3, the DNA is TGTGCCAGCAGGGCCGCGGCCTCCTACGAGCAGTACTTC. Translation gives CASRAAASYEQYF. The chain carries TRBV25-1 and TRBJ2-7; D remains unclear. The germline gives CDR1 MGHDK, CDR2 SYGVNS. This CDR3 spans 13 amino acids. The V end lost 6 bases, the J end lost 0 bases, and 9 bases lay between the germline ends.

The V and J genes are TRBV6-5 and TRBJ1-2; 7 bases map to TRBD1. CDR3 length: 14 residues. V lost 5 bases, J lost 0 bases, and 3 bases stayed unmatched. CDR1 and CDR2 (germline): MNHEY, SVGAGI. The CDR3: CASSPGTANYGYTF. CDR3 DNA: TGTGCCAGCAGTCCCGGGACAGCTAACTATGGCTACACCTTC.

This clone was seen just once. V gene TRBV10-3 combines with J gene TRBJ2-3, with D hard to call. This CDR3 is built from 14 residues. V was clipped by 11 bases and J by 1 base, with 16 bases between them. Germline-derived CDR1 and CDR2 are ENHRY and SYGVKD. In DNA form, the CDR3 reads TGTGCCTCGGCGAGAGTCGATGGCACAGATACGCAGTATTTT. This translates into CASARVDGTDTQYF.

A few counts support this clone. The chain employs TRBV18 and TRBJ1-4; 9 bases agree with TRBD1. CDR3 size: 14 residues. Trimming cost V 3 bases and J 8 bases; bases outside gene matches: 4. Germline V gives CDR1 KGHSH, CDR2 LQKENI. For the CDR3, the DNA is TGTGCCAGCTCACCGGGACAGGGTCAGGAAAAACTGTTTTTT. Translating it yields CASSPGQGQEKLFF.

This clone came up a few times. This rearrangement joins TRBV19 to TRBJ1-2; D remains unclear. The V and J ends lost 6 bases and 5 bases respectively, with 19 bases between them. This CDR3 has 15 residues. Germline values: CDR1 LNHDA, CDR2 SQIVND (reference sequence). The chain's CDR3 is CASRAVEAGEYGYTF. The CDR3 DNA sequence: TGTGCCAGTAGGGCAGTAGAGGCCGGCGAGTATGGCTACACCTTC.

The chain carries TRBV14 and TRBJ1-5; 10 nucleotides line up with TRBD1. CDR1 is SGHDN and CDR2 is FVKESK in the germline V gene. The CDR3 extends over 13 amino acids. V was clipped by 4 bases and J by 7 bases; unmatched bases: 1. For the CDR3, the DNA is TGTGCCAGCAGCCCGACAGGGGGCCAGCCCCAGCATTTT. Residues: CASSPTGGQPQHF.

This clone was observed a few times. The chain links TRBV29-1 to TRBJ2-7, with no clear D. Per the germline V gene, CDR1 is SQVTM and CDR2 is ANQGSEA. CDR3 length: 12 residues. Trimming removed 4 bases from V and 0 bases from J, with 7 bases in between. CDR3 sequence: CSVVGNSYEQYF. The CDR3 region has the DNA TGCAGCGTTGTAGGCAACTCCTACGAGCAGTACTTC.